This TCR beta chain derives from a study of shared clonotypes between healthy human individuals. Trimming removed 4 bases from V and 10 bases from J; junction bases left unmatched: 12. Germline CDR1 MDHEN, CDR2 SYDVKM. The CDR3 contains 15 residues. Naive CD45RA+ and memory CD45RA-negative subsets were split from CD4+ cells. Sorted-subset replicate PCRs used roughly 210 ng of genomic DNA. This amount corresponded to tens of thousands of T cell genomes. As originally analysed: There were no quality scores in the junction-only immunoSEQ sequences, so filtering differed. Measured with immunoSEQ multiplex PCR; TCRdb has only the in-frame clones, and not every one. The DNA gave D and trimming, while V, J and clone size come from that table. Altogether approximately 2,300,000 clones are present, about nine tenths being singletons, with the ten largest covering about 0.36%.

The V call is TRBV28, the J call TRBJ1-1; 10 bases fit TRBD1. The receptor was isolated from a man in his late teens or twenties in good health. Some clones in this sample may be carry-over from other donors' samples. Sequencing was performed on naive CD4+ T cells from PBMCs. The subset here: CD45RA+ positively selected. CDR3 DNA: TGTGCCAGCAGTTCATGGACAGGGGGAGAAAGAGGAGCTTTCTTT. It codes for CASSSWTGGERGAFF.